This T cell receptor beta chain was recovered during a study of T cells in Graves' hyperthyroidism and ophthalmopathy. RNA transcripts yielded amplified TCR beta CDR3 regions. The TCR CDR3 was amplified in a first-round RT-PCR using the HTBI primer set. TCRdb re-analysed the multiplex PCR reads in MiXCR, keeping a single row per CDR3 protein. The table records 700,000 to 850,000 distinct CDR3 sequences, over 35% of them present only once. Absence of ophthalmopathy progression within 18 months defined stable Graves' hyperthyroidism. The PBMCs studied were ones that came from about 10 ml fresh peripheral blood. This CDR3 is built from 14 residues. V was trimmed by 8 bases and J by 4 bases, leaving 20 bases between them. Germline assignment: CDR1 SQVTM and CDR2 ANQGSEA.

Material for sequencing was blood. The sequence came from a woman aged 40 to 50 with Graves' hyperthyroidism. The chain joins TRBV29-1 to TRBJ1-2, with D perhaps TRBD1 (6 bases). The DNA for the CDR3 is TGCAGCAGTGAAGCGCAGGGGCAGCCCTATGGCTACACCTTC. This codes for CSSEAQGQPYGYTF.